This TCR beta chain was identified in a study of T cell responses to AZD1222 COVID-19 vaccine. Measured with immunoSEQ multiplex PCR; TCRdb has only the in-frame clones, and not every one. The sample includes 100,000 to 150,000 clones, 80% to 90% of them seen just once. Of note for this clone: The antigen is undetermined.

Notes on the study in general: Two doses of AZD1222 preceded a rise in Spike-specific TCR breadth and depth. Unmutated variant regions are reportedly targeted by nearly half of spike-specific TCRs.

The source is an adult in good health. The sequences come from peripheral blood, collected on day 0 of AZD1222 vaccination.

The CDR3 loop is CASSFRVINYGYTF. CDR3 nucleotides: TGTGCCAGCAGCTTTCGGGTCATCAACTATGGCTACACCTTC. The J gene is TRBJ1-2, the V gene TRBV5-6; D is undetermined. This CDR3 has 14 residues. The germline V gene has CDR1 SGHDT and CDR2 YYEEEE. V was clipped by 2 bases and J by 2 bases, with 10 bases between them.